These T cell receptor beta chains were read from a single sample in a study of T-cell reconstitution after alpha-beta-depleted transplantation in children. Each CDR3 protein is one row after TCRdb ran MiXCR on the PCR reads. The sample consists of approximately 150,000 distinct CDR3 sequences, 8% to 10% of them appearing once. The sequencing used PBMCs, mostly from graft donor cells, collected 180 days after TCRalphabeta/CD19-depleted stem cell transplant. The receptors come from a female patient under 10 years old who had a stem cell transplant for congenital amegakaryocytic thrombocytopenia, so the T cells may come from the graft donor. Each CDR3 is given with its conserved first and last residue. A D gene is named only where the DNA matches it firmly. Not all rows give a size; the values are once, few, many and, for expanded clones, a class.

v_gene: TRBV12-3/TRBV12-4
j_gene: TRBJ2-1
d_gene: TRBD2
abundance: many
CDR3nt: TGTGCCAGCAGTTTAACTAGCGTTGAGCAGTTCTTC
CDR3aa: CASSLTSVEQFF

v_gene: TRBV10-3
j_gene: TRBJ2-7
d_gene: NA
abundance: many
CDR3nt: TGTGCCATCAGTGAGGCGCCAGGGTCGGGCGAGCAGTACTTC
CDR3aa: CAISEAPGSGEQYF

v_gene: TRBV20-1
j_gene: TRBJ1-6
d_gene: TRBD1
abundance: many
CDR3nt: TGCAGTGCGAGCGGACAGGGGAATTCACCCCTCCACTTT
CDR3aa: CSASGQGNSPLHF

v_gene: TRBV5-1
j_gene: TRBJ2-3
d_gene: NA
abundance: many
CDR3nt: TGCGCCAGCAGCTTGGCCAGAGCGGCTAGCACAGATACGCAGTATTTT
CDR3aa: CASSLARAASTDTQYF

v_gene: TRBV28
j_gene: TRBJ1-3
d_gene: NA
abundance: many
CDR3nt: TGTGCCAGCAGTTTATCCCTACAGGGTACATATTTT
CDR3aa: CASSLSLQGTYF

v_gene: TRBV2
j_gene: TRBJ2-2
d_gene: NA
abundance: NA
CDR3nt: TGTGCCAGCAGTAAGACCGGGACAAAGAACACCGGGGAGCTGTTTTTT
CDR3aa: CASSKTGTKNTGELFF

v_gene: TRBV29-1
j_gene: TRBJ2-7
d_gene: NA
abundance: many
CDR3nt: TGCAGCGTTGAAGGAGCAGGGAGGAGTCGGGGGAAATACGAGCAGTACTTC
CDR3aa: CSVEGAGRSRGKYEQYF

v_gene: TRBV3-1
j_gene: TRBJ2-5
d_gene: NA
abundance: few
CDR3nt: TGTGCCAGCAGCCAAAGATCTGGGGAGACCCAGTACTTC
CDR3aa: CASSQRSGETQYF

v_gene: TRBV6-2/TRBV6-3
j_gene: TRBJ2-1
d_gene: NA
abundance: NA
CDR3nt: TGTGCCAGCAGTTTCTCCCTACCCCTCAGGGGCACTAGCGCGAGAAGGTCCTACAATGAGCAGTTCTTC
CDR3aa: CASSFSLPLRGTSARRSYNEQFF

v_gene: TRBV3-1
j_gene: TRBJ2-7
d_gene: NA
abundance: NA
CDR3nt: TGTGCCTCCTGCCAAGAAGGGATGGCCTCCTACGAGCAGTACTTC
CDR3aa: CASCQEGMASYEQYF

v_gene: TRBV5-1
j_gene: TRBJ2-7
d_gene: NA
abundance: NA
CDR3nt: TGCTCCAGCAGCTTAGGTTTTTGGGACTACGAGCAGTACTTC
CDR3aa: CSSSLGFWDYEQYF

v_gene: TRBV20-1
j_gene: TRBJ2-7
d_gene: TRBD2
abundance: many
CDR3nt: TGCAGCGGGGGGGATAACCGGGACATCAATTCGAACTACGAGCAGTACTTC
CDR3aa: CSGGDNRDINSNYEQYF

v_gene: TRBV27
j_gene: TRBJ1-5
d_gene: NA
abundance: few
CDR3nt: TGTGCCAGCAGTTCACGGGTCGGTAATCAGCCCCAGCATTTT
CDR3aa: CASSSRVGNQPQHF

v_gene: TRBV12-3/TRBV12-4
j_gene: TRBJ2-3
d_gene: TRBD2
abundance: few
CDR3nt: TGTGCCAGCAGCAGACTAGCGGGAGGAGGAGATACGCAGTATTTT
CDR3aa: CASSRLAGGGDTQYF

v_gene: TRBV5-1
j_gene: TRBJ2-5
d_gene: TRBD1
abundance: many
CDR3nt: TGCGCCAGCAGCTCGGGACAGACCCAAGAGACCCAGTACTTC
CDR3aa: CASSSGQTQETQYF

v_gene: TRBV6-2/TRBV6-3
j_gene: TRBJ1-3
d_gene: NA
abundance: NA
CDR3nt: TGTGCCAGCAGTTACTTCGTCGGGCCTGGAAACACCATATATTTT
CDR3aa: CASSYFVGPGNTIYF